Presented here are 17 T cell receptor beta chains from one specimen sequenced in a study of blood T cell repertoires in COVID-19. Only in-frame clones appear in the TCRdb table, and some are missing; sequencing was by immunoSEQ multiplex PCR. The sample yields around 260,000 clones, about nine tenths seen once. Sequenced material: peripheral blood. The source is a woman in her 30s with COVID-19, enrolled during active disease.

The chain couples TRBV10-3 to TRBJ1-1; 7 bases fit TRBD1. This CDR3 region has 13 residues. The V gene end was trimmed by 4 bases and the J gene end by 9 bases; junction bases not matched to a gene: 8. Per germline, CDR1 ENHRY and CDR2 SYGVKD. The CDR3 spells CAISADPGGQAFF. The CDR3 bases are TGTGCCATCAGTGCGGACCCAGGGGGTCAAGCTTTCTTT.

This clone was detected only once. The V gene is TRBV5-1, the J gene TRBJ2-7; tentatively, D is TRBD1 (6 bases). V was shortened by 0 bases and J by 4 bases, with 11 bases between the two germline ends. The CDR3 totals 14 residues. Germline V gene sequence: CDR1 SGHRS, CDR2 YFSETQ. This CDR3 is CASSLDTGMYEQYF. CDR3 nucleotides: TGCGCCAGCAGCTTGGATACAGGGATGTACGAGCAGTACTTC.

The chain is built from TRBV14 and TRBJ1-1; D might be TRBD1 (6 bases). The V gene's germline CDR1 is SGHDN and CDR2 FVKESK. CDR3 size: 16 residues. V dropped 0 bases and J dropped 4 bases, with 15 bases sitting between them. CDR3 loop: CASSQELQGLGTEAFF. Here the CDR3 DNA reads TGTGCCAGCAGCCAAGAGTTACAGGGTTTGGGCACTGAAGCTTTCTTT.

In its sample, this clone was seen a few times. V usage is TRBV4-1 and J usage is TRBJ2-6, with D possibly being TRBD2 (6 bases). This CDR3 region has 18 residues. Trimming removed 1 base at V and 0 bases at J, with 13 bases between. CDR1 is MGHRA and CDR2 is YSYEKL in the germline V gene. The CDR3 nucleotides are TGCGCCAGCAGCCAAGGGGGACTGATGCTCTCTGGGGCCAACGTCCTGACTTTC. Its translation is CASSQGGLMLSGANVLTF.

The chain joins TRBV7-2 to TRBJ1-2, with 8 bases that match TRBD1. The CDR3 loop spans 15 amino acids. Losses at the gene ends were 4 bases for V and 4 bases for J; bases not matched to a gene: 8. Germline V gene data show CDR1 as SGHTA and CDR2 as FQGNSA. The chain's CDR3 is CASSSPDRAAYGYTF. CDR3 bases: TGTGCCAGCAGCTCACCGGACAGGGCAGCCTATGGCTACACCTTC. The complete variable domain, with remaining parts taken from reference TRBV7-2 and TRBJ1-2, reads GAGVSQSPSNKVTEKGKDVELRCDPISGHTALYWYRQSLGQGLEFLIYFQGNSAPDKSGLPSDRFSAERTGGSVSTLTIQRTQQEDSAVYLCASSSPDRAAYGYTFGSGTRLTVV.

The rearrangement uses TRBV7-9 and TRBJ1-1; 7 nucleotides match TRBD1. Germline values: CDR1 SEHNR, CDR2 FQNEAQ (reference sequence). This CDR3 has 12 amino acids. J gave up 7 bases and V 6 bases, and 5 bases lay outside the gene matches. The CDR3 reads CASRWGQLEAFF. CDR3 DNA: TGTGCCAGCAGATGGGGACAGCTTGAAGCTTTCTTT.

The chain carries TRBV5-8 and TRBJ1-5, with 7 bases that match TRBD1. Trimming removed 2 bases from V and 3 bases from J; junction bases left unmatched: 2. The CDR3 is 14 residues long. CDR1 is SGHTS, CDR2 YDEGEE, per germline. This chain's CDR3 is CASSFGQVNQPQHF. CDR3 bases: TGTGCCAGCAGCTTCGGACAGGTCAATCAGCCCCAGCATTTT.

The chain uses TRBV7-9 and TRBJ2-1; 11 nucleotides agree with TRBD2. The CDR3 length is 15 residues. Per the germline V gene, CDR1 is SEHNR and CDR2 is FQNEAQ (reference sequence). Germline trimming cut 1 base from V and 7 bases from J; bases unmatched to any gene: 3. The CDR3 loop is CASSLGRLAGNEQFF. The DNA of the CDR3 is TGTGCCAGCAGCTTAGGTAGACTAGCGGGGAATGAGCAGTTCTTC. Looking up the rest from reference TRBV7-9 and TRBJ2-1 gives the full variable domain: DTGVSQNPRHKITKRGQNVTFRCDPISEHNRLYWYRQTLGQGPEFLTYFQNEAQLEKSRLLSDRFSAERPKGSFSTLEIQRTEQGDSAMYLCASSLGRLAGNEQFFGPGTRLTVL.

The rearrangement uses TRBV5-8 and TRBJ1-1, with 9 bases fitting TRBD1. V gave up 0 bases and J gave up 8 bases; unmatched junction bases: 5. This CDR3 contains 14 residues. The germline V gene encodes CDR1 SGHTS and CDR2 YDEGEE. CDR3 DNA: TGTGCCAGCAGCTTGGGGGACAGGGCAGGCGAAGCTTTCTTT. It yields the protein CASSLGDRAGEAFF.

The chain couples TRBV19 to TRBJ1-1, with a possible D match to TRBD1 (5 bases). Germline V gene data show CDR1 as LNHDA and CDR2 as SQIVND (reference sequence). The length of the CDR3 is 13 residues. Trimming left V 4 bases short and J 0 bases short, with 6 bases between. DNA of the CDR3: TGTGCCAGTAGTACGACAGTGAACACTGAAGCTTTCTTT. Its protein product is CASSTTVNTEAFF.

The V call is TRBV5-1, the J call TRBJ1-6, with 7 bases aligning to TRBD1. V lost 3 bases, J lost 10 bases, and 13 bases stayed unmatched. The CDR3 is 16 residues long. Germline values: CDR1 SGHRS, CDR2 YFSETQ. CDR3 sequence: CASSSRTGTGESPLHF. The CDR3 nucleotides read TGCGCCAGCAGCTCCCGGACAGGAACAGGGGAATCACCCCTCCACTTT.

The V gene is TRBV19, the J gene TRBJ2-5; TRBD2 matches 8 bases. Trimming took 4 bases from V and 2 from J; bases not matched to a gene: 6. The CDR3 consists of 15 residues. CDR1 is LNHDA, CDR2 SQIVND, per germline (reference sequence). The CDR3 spells CASSTSGSGQETQYF. As DNA, the CDR3 is TGTGCCAGTAGTACGAGCGGGAGTGGGCAAGAGACCCAGTACTTC.

This chain connects TRBV24-1 to TRBJ1-2, with D hard to call. The CDR3 covers 12 residues. CDR1 KGHDR and CDR2 SFDVKD come from the germline V gene. The V end was cut by 4 bases, the J end by 7 bases, with 9 bases between. As DNA, the CDR3 is TGTGCCACCAGTGAGAGGGATTCTGGCTACACCTTC. This encodes CATSERDSGYTF.

This clone appeared once. The V gene is TRBV6-5, the J gene TRBJ1-1, with 9 bases lining up with TRBD1. The junction had 9 bases not matched to a gene; V was cut back by 6 bases and J by 4 bases. The germline gives CDR1 MNHEY, CDR2 SVGAGI. This CDR3 contains 15 residues. The CDR3 DNA is TGTGCCAGCAGAGCTACTGACAGGGGGTCCACTGAAGCTTTCTTT. It codes for CASRATDRGSTEAFF.

This clone was picked up one time. V gene TRBV19 combines with J gene TRBJ2-1; D may be TRBD2 (5 bases). CDR3 length: 14 residues. V lost 3 bases, J lost 11 bases, and 17 bases lay in between. Germline-derived CDR1 and CDR2 are LNHDA and SQIVND (reference sequence). In nucleotides, the CDR3 is TGTGCCAGTAGTATCGAGGGTACTACCGAGAAGCAGTTCTTC. Amino acids: CASSIEGTTEKQFF.

The chain combines TRBV7-9 with TRBJ2-1; 7 positions agree with TRBD1. The V gene's germline CDR1 is SEHNR and CDR2 FQNEAQ (reference sequence). V was pared by 5 bases and J by 14 bases, with 9 bases of the junction left unmatched. This CDR3 has 12 amino acids. CDR3 in amino acids: CASSQEITGEFF. The CDR3 nucleotides are TGTGCCAGCAGCCAAGAAATTACAGGGGAGTTCTTC.

The chain links TRBV19 to TRBJ1-4; possibly TRBD1 for D (6 bases). The CDR3 runs 15 residues. V was clipped by 5 bases and J by 5 bases, with 15 bases between them. Germline V gene data show CDR1 as LNHDA and CDR2 as SQIVND (reference sequence). The CDR3 DNA reads TGTGCCAGTAGTCTCCAACGGGGGGCCAATGAAAAACTGTTTTTT. As protein: CASSLQRGANEKLFF.